Listed here are 12 T cell receptor beta chains from one sample, sequenced in a study of shared clonotypes between healthy human individuals. Clones were sequenced by immunoSEQ multiplex PCR, and TCRdb holds only the in-frame ones, with some missing. This sample carries around 510,000 clones, approximately 95% of them seen once, and the ten largest clones take around 0.066%. Input material: naive CD4+ T cells sorted from blood. As for subset: CD45RA+ positively selected. Receptors originate from a woman under 40 in good health.

V and J are TRBV23-1 and TRBJ1-1; D is perhaps TRBD1 (5 bases). TRBV23-1 is marked as an open reading frame, function uncertain. This CDR3 is built from 18 residues. Trimming took off 6 bases at V and 1 base at J, with 24 bases between the two ends. CDR3 loop: CASRGVKRGNLENTEAFF. The DNA of the CDR3 is TGCGCCAGCAGGGGGGTCAAGCGAGGGAATTTGGAGAACACTGAAGCTTTCTTT.

The CDR3 loop is CASGQGAENEAFF. Written as DNA, the CDR3 is TGTGCCAGCGGACAGGGGGCAGAGAATGAAGCTTTCTTT. V gene TRBV28 combines with J gene TRBJ1-1; 11 positions match TRBD1. CDR1 and CDR2 from the germline V gene are MDHEN and SYDVKM. The CDR3 sequence is 13 residues long. Trimming took 8 bases from V and 7 from J; bases not matched to a gene: 6.

The chain links TRBV29-1 to TRBJ2-5; either TRBD1 or TRBD2 may supply D (5 bases each). The CDR3 runs 12 residues. Germline CDR1 SQVTM, CDR2 ANQGSEA. Trimming pared 4 bases from V and 11 bases from J, leaving 17 bases between. CDR3 sequence: CSVAGQSWEQYF. CDR3 bases: TGCAGCGTTGCGGGGCAGTCGTGGGAGCAGTACTTC.

This sequence joins TRBV5-4 and TRBJ2-6, with D possibly called TRBD1 or TRBD2 (5 bases each). The CDR3 covers 16 residues. CDR1 SGHNT and CDR2 YYREEE come from the germline V gene (reference sequence). V was trimmed by 4 bases and J by 1 base, leaving 12 bases between them. This CDR3 reads CASSVVWGSGANVLTF. The CDR3 nucleotides are TGTGCCAGCAGCGTAGTTTGGGGGTCTGGGGCCAACGTCCTGACTTTC.

The chain is built from TRBV30 and TRBJ1-1; 7 nucleotides agree with TRBD1. J was trimmed by 1 base and V by 5 bases; bases with no gene match: 10. This CDR3 comprises 15 residues. CDR1 and CDR2 from the germline V gene are GTSNPN and SVGIG (reference sequence). The CDR3 sequence is CAWLGTAKSNTEAFF. DNA of the CDR3: TGTGCCTGGCTTGGGACAGCAAAGTCGAACACTGAAGCTTTCTTT.

This chain links TRBV19 with TRBJ1-3; 7 positions agree with TRBD1. The CDR3 totals 17 residues. Germline CDR1 and CDR2: LNHDA and SQIVND (reference sequence). The ends lost 3 bases at V and 0 bases at J; junction bases unmatched: 8. Here the CDR3 reads CASSITSGQISGNTIYF. For the CDR3, the DNA is TGTGCCAGTAGTATTACTTCGGGACAGATCTCTGGAAACACCATATATTTT.

The V and J genes are TRBV5-1 and TRBJ2-5; TRBD2 matches at 12 bases. In germline, CDR1 is SGHRS, CDR2 YFSETQ. Germline trimming cut 1 base from V and 7 bases from J; bases unmatched to any gene: 5. The CDR3 covers 15 residues. The CDR3 DNA is TGCGCCAGCAGCTTGTCTAGCGGGAGGGAAGGGACCCAGTACTTC. This translates into CASSLSSGREGTQYF.

The chain combines TRBV6-5 with TRBJ2-7; no clear D. Germline CDR1 is MNHEY and CDR2 is SVGAGI. The V and J ends lost 0 bases and 3 bases respectively, with 9 bases between them. CDR3 length equals 14 residues. As DNA, the CDR3 is TGTGCCAGCAGTTACTCCTACCGACACTACGAGCAGTACTTC. Protein product: CASSYSYRHYEQYF.

This clone showed up just once. The genes are TRBV28 and TRBJ2-7; 12 nucleotides agree with TRBD2. V shed 6 bases and J 1 base; nucleotides not matched to a gene: 4. This CDR3 has 15 amino acids. CDR1 and CDR2 (germline): MDHEN, SYDVKM. This CDR3 reads CASRYTSGGSYEQYF. In DNA form, the CDR3 reads TGTGCCAGCAGGTATACTAGCGGGGGGTCCTACGAGCAGTACTTC. The variable domain in full, with the rest retrieved from reference TRBV28 and TRBJ2-7, is DVKVTQSSRYLVKRTGEKVFLECVQDMDHENMFWYRQDPGLGLRLIYFSYDVKMKEKGDIPEGYSVSREKKERFSLILESASTNQTSMYLCASRYTSGGSYEQYFGPGTRLTVT.

This rearrangement joins TRBV10-3 to TRBJ2-1; TRBD1 matches at 8 bases. Germline loops: CDR1 ENHRY, CDR2 SYGVKD. With V trimmed by 10 bases and J by 7 bases, 3 bases remained unmatched. CDR3 length: 11 residues. This CDR3 reads CATGGLNEQFF. Written as DNA, the CDR3 is TGTGCCACAGGGGGCTTAAATGAGCAGTTCTTC.

The J gene is TRBJ2-2, the V gene TRBV5-1; D is unclear. Germline CDR1 SGHRS, CDR2 YFSETQ. The V gene lost 3 bases and the J gene lost 1 base, with 7 bases spanning the gap. CDR3 size: 14 residues. The chain's CDR3 is CASSSGENTGELFF. The CDR3 DNA reads TGCGCCAGCAGCTCTGGAGAGAACACCGGGGAGCTGTTTTTT.

Written as DNA, the CDR3 is TGTGCCTGGAGTGGGACACCGAACACCGGGGAGCTGTTTTTT. Protein sequence: CAWSGTPNTGELFF. This chain links TRBV30 with TRBJ2-2; maybe TRBD1 (5 bases). Germline lookup yields CDR1 GTSNPN and CDR2 SVGIG (reference sequence). V shed 1 base and J shed 0 bases, with 6 bases lying between them. The CDR3 is 14 amino acids. The whole variable domain, filled in from reference TRBV30 and TRBJ2-2, reads SQTIHQWPATLVQPVGSPLSLECTVEGTSNPNLYWYRQAAGRGLQLLFYSVGIGQISSEVPQNLSASRPQDRQFILSSKKLLLSDSGFYLCAWSGTPNTGELFFGEGSRLTVL.